This entry describes one TCR beta chain. Germline V gene lookup returns CDR1 SEHNR and CDR2 FQNEAQ (reference sequence). The V end lost 5 bases, the J end lost 8 bases, and 12 bases lay between the germline ends. This CDR3 region has 12 residues. The repertoire was sequenced with immunoSEQ multiplex PCR; TCRdb's copy has only in-frame clones and lacks some. Of more than 300,000 clones in the sample, around 83% were seen once. The sample originates from a study of Ad26.COV2.S vaccination and SARS-CoV-2 variants. Study information: A participant enrolled in the COV1001 Ad26.COV2.S trial arm provided the sample.

The treatment: about 20 received Ad26.COV2.S at low or high dose, single or two shots; 5 received placebo; per-sample allocation not given. Sample collection was performed on day 63 after the first vaccine or placebo injection. The V call is TRBV7-9, the J call TRBJ1-2; D unresolved. The TCR sequence derives from a person aged 18-65 years who received the Ad26.COV2.S COVID-19 vaccine or a placebo. The specimen comprised peripheral blood, sampled in a trial of Ad26.COV2.S vaccine versus placebo. The CDR3 region has the DNA TGTGCCAGCAGCCTTAACTTTAGGGGCTACACCTTC. Translation gives CASSLNFRGYTF.